The 8 T cell receptor beta chains reported below all come from one sample, sequenced in a study of blood T cell repertoires in COVID-19. Clones were sequenced by immunoSEQ multiplex PCR, and TCRdb holds only the in-frame ones, with some missing. The top ten hold approximately 7.4% of the sample, which has about 350,000 clones, roughly 90% seen once. The material sequenced was peripheral blood. The source is a woman in her 70s with COVID-19, enrolled during active disease.

The chain employs TRBV6-5 and TRBJ1-2; D is ambiguous. Trimming took 6 bases from V and 0 from J, leaving 14 bases between them. CDR3 length: 15 residues. Germline assignment: CDR1 MNHEY and CDR2 SVGAGI. The CDR3: CASSGVKVANYGYTF. The DNA of the CDR3 is TGTGCCAGCAGCGGAGTGAAGGTCGCTAACTATGGCTACACCTTC.

The V gene is TRBV14, the J gene TRBJ1-2; D possibly corresponds to TRBD1 (5 bases). CDR1 is SGHDN and CDR2 is FVKESK in the germline V gene. V shed 0 bases and J shed 5 bases, with 10 bases lying between them. The CDR3 spans 14 residues. The CDR3 is CASSQDRDSYGYTF. CDR3 nucleotide sequence: TGTGCCAGCAGCCAAGATAGAGACAGTTATGGCTACACCTTC.

V is TRBV4-2 and J is TRBJ2-3, with a tentative D call TRBD2 (5 bases). Trimming stripped 1 base from V and 2 bases from J, with 16 bases between. CDR1 and CDR2 from the germline V gene are LGHNA and YNFKEQ. CDR3 length: 17 residues. The CDR3 protein is CASSQVSSGVNTDTQYF. For the CDR3, the DNA is TGTGCCAGCAGCCAAGTTTCGTCCGGGGTTAACACAGATACGCAGTATTTT.

The chain has TRBV9 and TRBJ2-1; TRBD2 agrees at 9 bases. The CDR3 length is 17 residues. V dropped 0 bases and J dropped 0; count of bases not matched to a gene: 4. Germline CDR1 and CDR2: SGDLS and YYNGEE. CDR3 amino acids: CASSVGGGALSYNEQFF. The CDR3 DNA sequence: TGTGCCAGCAGCGTAGGCGGGGGGGCCCTCTCCTACAATGAGCAGTTCTTC.

V gene TRBV19 combines with J gene TRBJ1-5; a possible D gene is TRBD1 (5 bases). This CDR3 is 16 amino acids long. Germline lookup yields CDR1 LNHDA and CDR2 SQIVND (reference sequence). Trimming pared 5 bases from V and 3 bases from J, leaving 17 bases between. CDR3 DNA: TGTGCCAGTAGTGCGCTCCGTCAGGGCAACAATCAGCCCCAGCATTTT. Protein: CASSALRQGNNQPQHF.

The gene calls are TRBV12-5 and TRBJ2-1; 7 positions agree with TRBD2. V trimming: 11 bases; J trimming: 0 bases; junction bases outside the gene matches: 7. This CDR3 contains 14 residues. Germline loops: CDR1 LGHNT, CDR2 FRNRAP. The CDR3 loop is CASDSGGSYNEQFF. CDR3 DNA: TGTGCTTCCGACTCGGGGGGCTCCTACAATGAGCAGTTCTTC. Variable domain in full (rest from reference TRBV12-5 and TRBJ2-1): DARVTQTPRHKVTEMGQEVTMRCQPILGHNTVFWYRQTMMQGLELLAYFRNRAPLDDSGMPKDRFSAEMPDATLATLKIQPSEPRDSAVYFCASDSGGSYNEQFFGPGTRLTVL.

This chain connects TRBV5-6 to TRBJ2-7, with 7 nucleotides matching TRBD2. The CDR3 has 15 residues. The trim removed 4 bases at V and 2 bases at J, leaving 9 bases unmatched. The V gene's germline CDR1 is SGHDT and CDR2 YYEEEE. CDR3 in amino acids: CASSPGGAGAYEQYF. The CDR3 DNA sequence: TGTGCCAGCAGCCCTGGTGGGGCGGGGGCCTACGAGCAGTACTTC.

DNA of the CDR3: TGTGCCAGCAGCCTAACAGGGTTTGGAAACACCATATATTTT. As protein: CASSLTGFGNTIYF. This chain links TRBV7-9 with TRBJ1-3, with D tentatively TRBD1 (6 bases). The germline gives CDR1 SEHNR, CDR2 FQNEAQ (reference sequence). The CDR3 covers 14 residues. Trimming removed 5 bases at V and 3 bases at J, with 11 bases between.